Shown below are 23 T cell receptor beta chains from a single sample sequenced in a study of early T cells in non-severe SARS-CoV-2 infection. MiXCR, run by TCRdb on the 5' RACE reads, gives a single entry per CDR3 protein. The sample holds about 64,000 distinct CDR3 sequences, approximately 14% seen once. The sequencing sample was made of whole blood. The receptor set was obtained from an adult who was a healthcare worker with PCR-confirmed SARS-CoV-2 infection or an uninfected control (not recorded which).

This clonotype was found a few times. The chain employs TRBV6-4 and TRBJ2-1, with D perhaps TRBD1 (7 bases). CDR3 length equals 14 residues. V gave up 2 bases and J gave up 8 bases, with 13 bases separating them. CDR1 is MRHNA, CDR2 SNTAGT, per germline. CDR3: CASSDGGTADEQFF. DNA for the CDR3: TGTGCCAGCAGTGACGGGGGGACAGCTGATGAGCAGTTCTTC.

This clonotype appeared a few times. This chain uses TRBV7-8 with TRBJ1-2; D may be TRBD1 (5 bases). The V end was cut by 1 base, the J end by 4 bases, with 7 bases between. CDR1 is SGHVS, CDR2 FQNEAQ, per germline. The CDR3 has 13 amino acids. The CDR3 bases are TGTGCCAGCAGCTTAGTGGGACCCTATGGCTACACCTTC. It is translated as CASSLVGPYGYTF.

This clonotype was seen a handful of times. Written as DNA, the CDR3 is TGTGCCAGCTCACCGGGACAGCGCCCCTACGAGCAGTACTTC. Its protein is CASSPGQRPYEQYF. The chain links TRBV18 to TRBJ2-7; TRBD1 matches at 7 bases. With V trimmed by 3 bases and J by 2 bases, 4 bases remained unmatched. CDR1 and CDR2 (germline): KGHSH, LQKENI. CDR3 length: 14 residues. The complete variable domain, with remaining parts taken from reference TRBV18 and TRBJ2-7, reads NAGVMQNPRHLVRRRGQEARLRCSPMKGHSHVYWYRQLPEEGLKFMVYLQKENIIDESGMPKERFSAEFPKEGPSILRIQQVVRGDSAAYFCASSPGQRPYEQYFGPGTRLTVT.

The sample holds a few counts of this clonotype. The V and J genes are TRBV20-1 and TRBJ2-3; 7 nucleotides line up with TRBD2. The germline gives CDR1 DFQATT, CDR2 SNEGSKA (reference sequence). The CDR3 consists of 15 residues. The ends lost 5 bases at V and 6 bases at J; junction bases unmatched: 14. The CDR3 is CSAGSSGLPQDTQYF. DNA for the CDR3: TGCAGTGCTGGGAGTAGCGGGCTTCCACAGGATACGCAGTATTTT.

The CDR3 loop is CASSWTSGGAEETQYF. CDR3 nucleotide sequence: TGTGCCAGCAGCTGGACTAGCGGGGGGGCGGAAGAGACCCAGTACTTC. The rearrangement uses TRBV7-2 and TRBJ2-5; TRBD2 agrees at 15 bases. The ends lost 4 bases at V and 3 bases at J; junction bases unmatched: 3. The CDR3 consists of 16 residues. Germline values: CDR1 SGHTA, CDR2 FQGNSA.

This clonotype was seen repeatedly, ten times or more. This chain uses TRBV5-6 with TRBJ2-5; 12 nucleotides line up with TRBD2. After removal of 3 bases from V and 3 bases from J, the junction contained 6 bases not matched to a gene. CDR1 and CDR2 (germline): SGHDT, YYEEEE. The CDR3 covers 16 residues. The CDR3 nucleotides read TGTGCCAGCAGCTCCCCAGGACTAGCGGGGAAAGAGACCCAGTACTTC. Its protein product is CASSSPGLAGKETQYF. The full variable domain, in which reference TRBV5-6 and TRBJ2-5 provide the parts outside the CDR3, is DAGVTQSPTHLIKTRGQQVTLRCSPKSGHDTVSWYQQALGQGPQFIFQYYEEEERQRGNFPDRFSGHQFPNYSSELNVNALLLGDSALYLCASSSPGLAGKETQYFGPGTRLLVL.

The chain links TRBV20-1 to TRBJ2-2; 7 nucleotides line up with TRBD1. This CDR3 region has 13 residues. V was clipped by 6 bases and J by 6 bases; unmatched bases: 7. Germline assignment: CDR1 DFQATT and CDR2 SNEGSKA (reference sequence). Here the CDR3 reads CSAPGQAPGELFF. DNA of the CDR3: TGCAGTGCCCCAGGACAGGCCCCCGGGGAGCTGTTTTTT.

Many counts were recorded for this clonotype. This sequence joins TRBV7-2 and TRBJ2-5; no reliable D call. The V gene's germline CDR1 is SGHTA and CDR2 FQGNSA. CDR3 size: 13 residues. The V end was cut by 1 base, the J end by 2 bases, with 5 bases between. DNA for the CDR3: TGTGCCAGCAGCTTAGACGCGCAAGAGACCCAGTACTTC. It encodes CASSLDAQETQYF. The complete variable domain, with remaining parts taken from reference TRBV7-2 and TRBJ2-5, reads GAGVSQSPSNKVTEKGKDVELRCDPISGHTALYWYRQSLGQGLEFLIYFQGNSAPDKSGLPSDRFSAERTGGSVSTLTIQRTQQEDSAVYLCASSLDAQETQYFGPGTRLLVL.

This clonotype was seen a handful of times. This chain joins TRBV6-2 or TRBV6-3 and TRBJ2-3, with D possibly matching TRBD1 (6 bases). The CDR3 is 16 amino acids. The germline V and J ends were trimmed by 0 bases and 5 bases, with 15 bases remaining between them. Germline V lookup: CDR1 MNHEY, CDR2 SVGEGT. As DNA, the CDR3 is TGTGCCAGCAGTTACTCCTATTCAGGGGTTGAAGATACGCAGTATTTT. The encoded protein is CASSYSYSGVEDTQYF.

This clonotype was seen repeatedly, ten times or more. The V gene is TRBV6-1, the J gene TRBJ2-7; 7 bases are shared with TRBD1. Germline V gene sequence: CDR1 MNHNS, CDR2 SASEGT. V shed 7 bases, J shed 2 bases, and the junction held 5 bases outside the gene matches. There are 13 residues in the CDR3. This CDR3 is CASIPDRAYEQYF. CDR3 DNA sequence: TGTGCCAGCATTCCCGACAGGGCCTACGAGCAGTACTTC.

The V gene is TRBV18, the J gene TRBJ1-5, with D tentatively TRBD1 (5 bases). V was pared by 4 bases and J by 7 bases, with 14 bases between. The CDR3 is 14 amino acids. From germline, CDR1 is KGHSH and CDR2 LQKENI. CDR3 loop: CASSRAGIDQPQHF. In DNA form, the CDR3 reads TGTGCCAGCTCACGGGCAGGGATAGACCAGCCCCAGCATTTT.

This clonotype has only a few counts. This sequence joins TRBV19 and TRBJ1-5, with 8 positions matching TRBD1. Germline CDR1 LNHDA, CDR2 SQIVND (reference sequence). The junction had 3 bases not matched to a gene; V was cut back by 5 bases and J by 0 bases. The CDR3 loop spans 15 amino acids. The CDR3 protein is CASSDRGGSNQPQHF. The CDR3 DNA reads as TGTGCCAGTAGTGACAGGGGAGGTAGCAATCAGCCCCAGCATTTT.

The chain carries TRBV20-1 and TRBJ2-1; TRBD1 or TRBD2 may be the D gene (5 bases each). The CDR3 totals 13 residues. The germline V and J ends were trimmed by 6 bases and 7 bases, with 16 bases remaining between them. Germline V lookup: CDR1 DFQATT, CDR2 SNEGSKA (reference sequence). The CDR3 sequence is CSAQDEGPNEQFF. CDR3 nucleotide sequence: TGCAGTGCGCAGGATGAGGGGCCAAATGAGCAGTTCTTC.

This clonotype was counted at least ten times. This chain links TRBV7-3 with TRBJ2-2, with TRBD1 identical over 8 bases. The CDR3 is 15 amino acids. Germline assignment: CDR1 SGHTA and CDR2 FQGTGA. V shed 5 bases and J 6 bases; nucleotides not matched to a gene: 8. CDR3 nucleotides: TGTGCCAGCAGCCCCCGGACAGGGTGGGCCGGGGAGCTGTTTTTT. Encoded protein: CASSPRTGWAGELFF.

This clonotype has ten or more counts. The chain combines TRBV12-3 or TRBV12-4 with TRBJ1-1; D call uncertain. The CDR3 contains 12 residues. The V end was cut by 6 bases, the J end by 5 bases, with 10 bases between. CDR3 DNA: TGTGCCAGCAGGGGCCACGGGACTGAAGCTTTCTTT. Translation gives CASRGHGTEAFF.

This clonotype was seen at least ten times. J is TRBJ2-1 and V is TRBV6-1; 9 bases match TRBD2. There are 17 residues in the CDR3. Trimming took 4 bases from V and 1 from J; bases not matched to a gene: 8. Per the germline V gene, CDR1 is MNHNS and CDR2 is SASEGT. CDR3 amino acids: CASSVALRGGSYNEQFF. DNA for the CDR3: TGTGCCAGCAGTGTAGCGTTGCGGGGGGGATCCTACAATGAGCAGTTCTTC.

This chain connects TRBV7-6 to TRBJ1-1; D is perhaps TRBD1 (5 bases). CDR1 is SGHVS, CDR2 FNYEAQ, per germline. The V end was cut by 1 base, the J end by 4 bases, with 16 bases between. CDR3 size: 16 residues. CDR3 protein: CASSLGTGTRGTEAFF. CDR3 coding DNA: TGTGCCAGCAGCTTAGGCACCGGGACTAGGGGCACTGAAGCTTTCTTT.

This CDR3 reads CASNPIRGTGTEAFF. The CDR3 DNA reads TGTGCCAGCAATCCCATCAGGGGGACCGGCACTGAAGCTTTCTTT. The chain joins TRBV5-6 to TRBJ1-1; TRBD1 aligns across 7 bases. Germline V gene data show CDR1 as SGHDT and CDR2 as YYEEEE. CDR3 length: 15 amino acids. V was clipped by 6 bases and J by 4 bases; unmatched bases: 12. The full variable domain, rest sourced from reference TRBV5-6 and TRBJ1-1, is DAGVTQSPTHLIKTRGQQVTLRCSPKSGHDTVSWYQQALGQGPQFIFQYYEEEERQRGNFPDRFSGHQFPNYSSELNVNALLLGDSALYLCASNPIRGTGTEAFFGQGTRLTVV.

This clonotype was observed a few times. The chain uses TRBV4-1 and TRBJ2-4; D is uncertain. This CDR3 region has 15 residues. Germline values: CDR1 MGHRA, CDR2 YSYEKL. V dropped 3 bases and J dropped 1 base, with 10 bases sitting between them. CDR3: CASSQPDRAKNIQYF. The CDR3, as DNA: TGCGCCAGCAGCCAGCCAGACCGTGCCAAAAACATTCAGTACTTC.

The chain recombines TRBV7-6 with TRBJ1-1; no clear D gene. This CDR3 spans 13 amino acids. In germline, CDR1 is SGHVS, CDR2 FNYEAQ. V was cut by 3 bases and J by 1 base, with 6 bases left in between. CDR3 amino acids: CASSFTENTEAFF. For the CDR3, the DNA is TGTGCCAGCAGCTTTACAGAGAACACTGAAGCTTTCTTT.

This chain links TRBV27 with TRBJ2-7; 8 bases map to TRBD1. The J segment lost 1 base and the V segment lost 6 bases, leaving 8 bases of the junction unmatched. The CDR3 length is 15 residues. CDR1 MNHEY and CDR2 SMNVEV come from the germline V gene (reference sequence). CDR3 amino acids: CASRVRQGFSYEQYF. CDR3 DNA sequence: TGTGCCAGCAGGGTTAGACAGGGGTTTTCCTACGAGCAGTACTTC.

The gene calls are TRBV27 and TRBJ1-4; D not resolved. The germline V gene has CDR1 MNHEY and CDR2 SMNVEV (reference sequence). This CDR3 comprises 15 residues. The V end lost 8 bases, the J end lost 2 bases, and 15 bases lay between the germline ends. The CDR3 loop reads CASCPVAGTNEKLFF. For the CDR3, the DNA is TGTGCCAGCTGCCCGGTGGCTGGGACTAATGAAAAACTGTTTTTT. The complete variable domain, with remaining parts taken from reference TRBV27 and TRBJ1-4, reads EAQVTQNPRYLITVTGKKLTVTCSQNMNHEYMSWYRQDPGLGLRQIYYSMNVEVTDKGDVPEGYKVSRKEKRNFPLILESPSPNQTSLYFCASCPVAGTNEKLFFGSGTQLSVL.

The CDR3 DNA reads TGTGCCAGCAGTATAGACCCTTATAGCAATCAGCCCCAGCATTTT. Translation: CASSIDPYSNQPQHF. The V and J genes are TRBV6-5 and TRBJ1-5; D not resolved. The CDR3 sequence is 15 residues long. V was clipped by 5 bases and J by 0 bases, with 11 bases between them. The germline CDR1 and CDR2 sequences are MNHEY and SVGAGI.